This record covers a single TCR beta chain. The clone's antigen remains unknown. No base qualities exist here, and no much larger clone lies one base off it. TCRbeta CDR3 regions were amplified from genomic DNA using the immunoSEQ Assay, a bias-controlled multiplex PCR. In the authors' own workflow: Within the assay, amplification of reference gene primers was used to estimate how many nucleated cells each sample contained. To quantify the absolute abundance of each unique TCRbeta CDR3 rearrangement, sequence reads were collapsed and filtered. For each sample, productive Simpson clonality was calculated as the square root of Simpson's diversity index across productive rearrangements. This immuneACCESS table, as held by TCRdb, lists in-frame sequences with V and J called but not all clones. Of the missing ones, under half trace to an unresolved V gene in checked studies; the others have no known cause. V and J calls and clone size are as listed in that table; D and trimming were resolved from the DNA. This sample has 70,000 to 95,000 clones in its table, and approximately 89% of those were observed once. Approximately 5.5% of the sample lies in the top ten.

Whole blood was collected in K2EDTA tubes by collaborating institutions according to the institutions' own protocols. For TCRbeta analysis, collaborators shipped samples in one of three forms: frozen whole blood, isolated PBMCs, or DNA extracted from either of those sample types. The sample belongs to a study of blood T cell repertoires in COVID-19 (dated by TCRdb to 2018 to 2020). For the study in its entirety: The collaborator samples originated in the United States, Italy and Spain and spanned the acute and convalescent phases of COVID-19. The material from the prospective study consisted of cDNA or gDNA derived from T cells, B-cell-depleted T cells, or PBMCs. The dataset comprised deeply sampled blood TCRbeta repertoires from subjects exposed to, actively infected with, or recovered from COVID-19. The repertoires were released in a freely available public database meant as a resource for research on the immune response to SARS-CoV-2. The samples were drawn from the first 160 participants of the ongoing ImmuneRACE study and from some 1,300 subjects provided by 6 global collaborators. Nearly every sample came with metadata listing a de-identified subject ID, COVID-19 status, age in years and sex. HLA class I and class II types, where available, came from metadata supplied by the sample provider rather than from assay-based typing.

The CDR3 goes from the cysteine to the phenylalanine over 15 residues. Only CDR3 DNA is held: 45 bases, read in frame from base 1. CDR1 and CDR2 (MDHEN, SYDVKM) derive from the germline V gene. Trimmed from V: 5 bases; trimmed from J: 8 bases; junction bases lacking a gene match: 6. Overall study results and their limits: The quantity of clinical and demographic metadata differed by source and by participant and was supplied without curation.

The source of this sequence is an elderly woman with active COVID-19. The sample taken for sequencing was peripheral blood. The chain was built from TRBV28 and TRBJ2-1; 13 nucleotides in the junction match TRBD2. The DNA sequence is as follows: TGTGCCAGCAGTCGGACTAGCGGGAGTAGGGATGAGCAGTTCTTC. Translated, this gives CASSRTSGSRDEQFF.